This section outlines one TCR beta chain sequence together with its context. Its antigen specificity is not known. One base away there is no much larger clone; base qualities are not given. Participants in the prospective study were aged roughly 18 to 100 years, lived in about two dozen United States geographic areas, and enrolled through a virtual design. In the prospective study, cohorts were assigned on the basis of participant-reported clinical history obtained from a screening survey and a study questionnaire. Mobile phlebotomists in the prospective study collected whole blood, serum and a nasopharyngeal or oropharyngeal swab from every participant. Additional blood draws and questionnaires over an approximately 2-month period could optionally be provided by prospective study participants. Prospective study blood samples were shipped either frozen or at room temperature before DNA extraction.

These data originate in a study of blood T cell repertoires in COVID-19 (TCRdb year 2020). In the study overall: The collaborator samples originated in the United States, Italy and Spain and spanned the acute and convalescent phases of COVID-19. The repertoires were released in a freely available public database intended as a resource for research on the immune response to SARS-CoV-2. Samples came from the ongoing ImmuneRACE study (first 160 participants) plus 1,254 subjects from 6 global collaborators. Deeply sampled blood TCRbeta repertoires from subjects exposed to, actively infected with, or recovered from COVID-19 were included in the dataset. A de-identified subject ID, COVID-19 status, age in years and sex were almost always included in the sample metadata. The prospective study material was composed of cDNA or gDNA derived from T cells, B-cell-depleted T cells, or PBMCs. HLA class I and class II types, where available, came from metadata supplied by the sample provider rather than from assay-based typing. The study at large found these results: Clinical and demographic metadata were provided uncurated, with the amount varying by source and participant.

Including the terminal cysteine and phenylalanine, the CDR3 comprises 12 residues. The sequence is cut down to CDR3 DNA, 36 bases in frame from base 1. The CDR1 and CDR2 encoded by the germline V gene are SGHTA and FQGNSA. V is cut by 6 bases and J by 1 base, and the space between the germline ends is 5 bases. The immunoSEQ Assay, a bias-controlled multiplex PCR, was used to amplify TCRbeta CDR3 regions from genomic DNA. Per the original workflow: Nucleated cell counts per sample were estimated from amplification of reference gene primers within the assay. To quantify the absolute abundance of each unique TCRbeta CDR3 rearrangement, sequence reads were collapsed and filtered. For each sample, productive Simpson clonality was calculated by taking the square root of Simpson's diversity index across productive rearrangements. This immuneACCESS table, as held by TCRdb, lists in-frame sequences with V and J called but not all clones. Of the missing ones, under half trace to an unresolved V gene in checked studies; the others have no known cause. V and J calls and clone size follow that table, whereas D and trimming were derived from the DNA. The sample table contains about 210,000 clones; only one count was recorded for 81% of them. The ten largest clones represent about 8.9% of the sample.

The sequenced sample consisted of PBMCs or T cells enriched from blood (not recorded which). The receptor chain draws on TRBV7-2 and TRBJ2-3, with the identity of the D gene unclear. The sequence came from a woman between 50 and 59 years old with acute COVID-19. The DNA reads as follows: TGTGCCAGCAGGCAGGGCACAGATACGCAGTATTTT. It is translated as CASRQGTDTQYF.